This TCR beta chain was observed in a study of blood T cell repertoires in COVID-19. Study-level background: PBMCs, B-cell-depleted T cells, or T cells provided the cDNA or gDNA that made up the material.

Trimming at V came to 4 bases and at J to 4 bases, leaving 9 bases not matched to a gene. CDR3 size: 15 residues. CDR1 and CDR2 (germline): SGDLS, YYNGEE. Per the authors' pipeline: Amplifying reference gene primers gave estimates of nucleated cell counts. The data were produced by immunoSEQ multiplex PCR, yet TCRdb's version contains in-frame clones alone and is incomplete. That table gives V, J and clone size, and the DNA gave D and trimming. Of 240,000 or so clones listed, 70% to 80% are singletons. This receptor was taken from a woman of 80 years or more with acute or convalescent COVID-19. The V call is TRBV9, the J call TRBJ1-2; 8 bases map to TRBD1. Sequencing input: peripheral blood. The CDR3 is CASSPNLDRGYGYTF. In DNA, the CDR3 is TGTGCCAGCAGCCCTAACTTAGACAGGGGCTATGGCTACACCTTC. Filled out from reference TRBV9 and TRBJ1-2, the complete variable domain reads DSGVTQTPKHLITATGQRVTLRCSPRSGDLSVYWYQQSLDQGLQFLIQYYNGEERAKGNILERFSAQQFPDLHSELNLSSLELGDSALYFCASSPNLDRGYGYTFGSGTRLTVV.